These 27 T cell receptor beta chains share one sample of origin, sequenced in a study of metastatic and nonmetastatic thyroid tumors. TCRdb reprocessed the PCR reads via MiXCR. Altogether 70,000 or so clones are present, 11% to 15% being singletons, with the ten largest covering around 7%. Patients were all untreated before their thyroid surgery. The sequenced sample consisted of blood. Receptors originate from a male donor with papillary thyroid cancer or a benign thyroid nodule (not recorded which). Some clones in this sample may be carry-over from other donors' samples.

The chain employs TRBV6-1 and TRBJ2-3; 9 bases match TRBD2. Trimming cost V 5 bases and J 8 bases; bases outside gene matches: 11. CDR1 and CDR2 (germline): MNHNS, SASEGT. CDR3 length equals 15 residues. CDR3 DNA sequence: TGTGCCAGCAGTCAGTATAGCGGGAGTGACGGTACGCAGTATTTT. Translating gives CASSQYSGSDGTQYF.

About this clone: Being one base from a much bigger clone, this may be a read error. The CDR3 does not close with the conserved phenylalanine or tryptophan, likely indicating a read error. This rearrangement joins TRBV20-1 to TRBJ2-2; TRBD1 might be the D (6 bases). V lost 7 bases and J lost 4, with 22 bases in between. The CDR3 consists of 16 residues. CDR1 and CDR2 from the germline V gene are DFQATT and SNEGSKA (reference sequence). CDR3 residues: CSVSPLARGTTGELFI. Written as DNA, the CDR3 is TGCAGTGTTAGCCCCCTAGCAAGGGGGACCACCGGGGAGCTGTTTATT.

This clone was observed many times. The CDR3, as DNA: TGTGCCAGCAGCTTAGCGCGGCAGGGGGCCCGTAATTCACCCCTCCACTTT. Translating gives CASSLARQGARNSPLHF. The chain couples TRBV7-2 to TRBJ1-6, with 8 bases that match TRBD1. Germline V gives CDR1 SGHTA, CDR2 FQGNSA. V was pared by 0 bases and J by 6 bases, with 7 bases of the junction left unmatched. The CDR3 is 17 residues long.

This clone appeared a few times. This chain joins TRBV10-1 and TRBJ2-7; D not resolved. The CDR3 is made up of 13 amino acids. The germline gives CDR1 WNHNN, CDR2 SYGVQD (reference sequence). The CDR3 is CAGSELSTGEQYF. The CDR3 DNA sequence: TGCGCTGGCAGTGAGTTATCCACTGGAGAGCAGTACTTC.

Many counts were recorded for this clone. V and J are TRBV12-3 or TRBV12-4 and TRBJ2-3, with a weak D call TRBD2 (5 bases). The ends were cut back, 6 bases at V and 2 bases at J, with 9 bases in the middle. The length of the CDR3 is 13 residues. In DNA form, the CDR3 reads TGTGCCAGCAGGTACGGGGTCACAGATACGCAGTATTTT. It codes for CASRYGVTDTQYF.

This clone was counted at least ten times. The V gene is TRBV18, the J gene TRBJ2-2; 10 bases map to TRBD2. The CDR3 spans 16 residues. The V gene end was trimmed by 6 bases and the J gene end by 0 bases; junction bases not matched to a gene: 4. Germline CDR1 and CDR2: KGHSH and LQKENI. CDR3 sequence (DNA): TGTGCCAGCTCTCCCGGACTAGCGGCGAACACCGGGGAGCTGTTTTTT. This translates into CASSPGLAANTGELFF.

In this sample, this clone turned up many times. The chain links TRBV10-3 to TRBJ2-7; D is unclear. Germline CDR1 is ENHRY and CDR2 is SYGVKD. V was shortened by 5 bases and J by 2 bases, with 13 bases between the two germline ends. The CDR3 consists of 14 residues. This CDR3 is CAISRALTPYEQYV. In DNA form, the CDR3 reads TGTGCCATCAGTCGGGCCTTAACCCCCTACGAGCAGTACGTC.

This clone was counted at least ten times. The chain combines TRBV10-3 with TRBJ1-2; D remains unclear. V was trimmed by 0 bases and J by 8 bases, leaving 16 bases between them. The length of the CDR3 is 15 residues. CDR1 and CDR2 from the germline V gene are ENHRY and SYGVKD. The CDR3 bases are TGTGCCATCAGTGAGTCGTCGGAGGACCCCGGGGGCTACACCTTC. This codes for CAISESSEDPGGYTF.

The V gene is TRBV4-2, the J gene TRBJ2-1, with TRBD2 identical over 8 bases. This CDR3 is 16 amino acids long. Germline values: CDR1 LGHNA, CDR2 YNFKEQ. With V trimmed by 7 bases and J by 0 bases, 8 bases remained unmatched. CDR3 DNA: TGTGCCAGCACCGCGGGGGGCCCGAGCTCCTACAATGAGCAGTTCTTC. Residues: CASTAGGPSSYNEQFF.

Ten or more counts support this clone. CDR3 nucleotides: TGTGCCAGCAGAACCACAGAATCCTACAATGAGCAGTTCTTC. Its translation: CASRTTESYNEQFF. The V call is TRBV6-1, the J call TRBJ2-1, with D uncertain. The length of the CDR3 is 14 residues. With 6 bases removed from V and 1 base from J, the gap between germline ends came to 10 bases. Per the germline V gene, CDR1 is MNHNS and CDR2 is SASEGT.

This clone was recorded once. Additional DNA sequences in this sample encode the identical CDR3. This chain connects TRBV13 to TRBJ1-4; a possible D gene is TRBD1 (6 bases). The CDR3 is made up of 17 amino acids. Germline CDR1 reads PRHDT; CDR2 reads FYEKMQ (reference sequence). The germline V and J ends were trimmed by 0 bases and 8 bases, with 19 bases remaining between them. CDR3 residues: CASSLGGGAVGPEKLFF. CDR3 nucleotide sequence: TGTGCCAGCAGCTTAGGTGGGGGGGCAGTCGGGCCAGAAAAACTGTTTTTT.

In its sample, this clone was seen many times. The V call is TRBV5-4, the J call TRBJ2-1, with 14 nucleotides matching TRBD2. Germline CDR1 reads SGHNT; CDR2 reads YYREEE (reference sequence). The junction had 5 bases not matched to a gene; V was cut back by 3 bases and J by 9 bases. The CDR3 spans 15 residues. The CDR3 sequence: CASSWGTSGSGEQFF. CDR3 in DNA: TGTGCCAGCAGCTGGGGGACTAGCGGGAGCGGTGAGCAGTTCTTC.

The CDR3 bases are TGTGCCAGCAGCTTCAAGGGATTGAGTGAGCAGTACTTC. Translating it yields CASSFKGLSEQYF. This sequence joins TRBV13 and TRBJ2-7; D is ambiguous. CDR1 is PRHDT, CDR2 FYEKMQ, per germline (reference sequence). V gave up 3 bases and J gave up 7 bases, with 13 bases separating them. The CDR3 consists of 13 residues.

There are many counts of this clone. The rearrangement uses TRBV6-1 and TRBJ1-5, with a tentative D call TRBD1 (6 bases). Looked up from germline, CDR1 is MNHNS and CDR2 is SASEGT. Trimming left V 5 bases short and J 0 bases short, with 11 bases between. This CDR3 is 15 amino acids long. The CDR3 region is CASSRQEVSNQPQHF. Written as DNA, the CDR3 is TGTGCCAGCAGTCGACAGGAGGTTAGCAATCAGCCCCAGCATTTT.

This clone was picked up many times. The rearrangement joins TRBV4-1 to TRBJ2-7; D remains ambiguous. V lost 1 base and J 5 bases, leaving 9 bases between the germline ends. CDR3 size: 13 residues. Germline-derived CDR1 and CDR2 are MGHRA and YSYEKL. CDR3 in amino acids: CASSQGWADEQYF. In nucleotides, the CDR3 is TGCGCCAGCAGCCAAGGGTGGGCGGACGAGCAGTACTTC.

Ten or more counts support this clone. The chain combines TRBV20-1 with TRBJ2-3, with D uncertain. The V end lost 6 bases, the J end lost 1 base, and 14 bases lay between the germline ends. Germline lookup yields CDR1 DFQATT and CDR2 SNEGSKA (reference sequence). The CDR3 length is 14 residues. The DNA of the CDR3 is TGCAGTGCCACCAATAGTCAACGCACAGATACGCAGTATTTT. It yields the protein CSATNSQRTDTQYF.

This clone was found many times. Here the CDR3 DNA reads TGTGCCAGCAGCGTAAGCGGGAGCGGAAACGAGCAGTACTTC. It translates to CASSVSGSGNEQYF. The J gene is TRBJ2-7, the V gene TRBV9, with TRBD2 matching over 8 bases. The V gene's germline CDR1 is SGDLS and CDR2 YYNGEE. This CDR3 has 14 residues. Losses at the gene ends were 1 base for V and 5 bases for J; bases not matched to a gene: 5.

The table lists this clone with many counts. The rearrangement links TRBV27 to TRBJ2-7; 8 positions agree with TRBD1. V trimming: 6 bases; J trimming: 4 bases; junction bases outside the gene matches: 5. This CDR3 comprises 13 residues. CDR1 MNHEY and CDR2 SMNVEV come from the germline V gene (reference sequence). The CDR3 spells CASSIDRGYEQYF. In DNA, the CDR3 is TGTGCCAGCAGCATTGACAGGGGTTACGAGCAGTACTTC.

Many counts were recorded for this clone. CDR3 amino acids: CASSRSSDWETQYF. CDR3 sequence (DNA): TGTGCCAGCTCGCGGTCTAGCGATTGGGAGACCCAGTACTTC. The chain is built from TRBV18 and TRBJ2-5; TRBD2 is a possible D gene (6 bases). Germline V CDR1 and CDR2: KGHSH, LQKENI. This CDR3 contains 14 residues. V was pared by 6 bases and J by 5 bases, with 16 bases between.

The V call is TRBV28, the J call TRBJ1-2; D may be TRBD1 (5 bases). CDR3 length equals 13 residues. Germline V gene lookup returns CDR1 MDHEN and CDR2 SYDVKM. With 6 bases removed from V and 4 bases from J, the gap between germline ends came to 12 bases. The CDR3 loop reads CASSTTVTYGYTF. The CDR3 bases are TGTGCCAGCAGCACGACAGTGACCTATGGCTACACCTTC.

The chain joins TRBV5-1 to TRBJ2-3, with 11 positions matching TRBD2. Germline V gene sequence: CDR1 SGHRS, CDR2 YFSETQ. The CDR3 extends over 16 amino acids. Losses at the gene ends were 1 base for V and 4 bases for J; bases not matched to a gene: 5. CDR3 region: CASSLMVAGGPDTQYF. CDR3 nucleotides: TGCGCCAGCAGCTTGATGGTAGCGGGAGGGCCAGATACGCAGTATTTT.

This clone was seen many times. Being one base from a much bigger clone, this may be a read error. Other DNA sequences in this sample translate to the same CDR3. The V call is TRBV28, the J call TRBJ1-3; D is unclear. Germline V gene sequence: CDR1 MDHEN, CDR2 SYDVKM. This CDR3 region has 12 residues. V was trimmed by 2 bases and J by 14 bases, leaving 13 bases between them. The CDR3 here is CASSLDIGRVYF. The CDR3 DNA reads as TGTGCCAGCAGTTTAGATATCGGAAGGGTATATTTT.

This clone was found many times. Other DNA sequences in the same sample also yield this CDR3. The chain is built from TRBV10-2 and TRBJ2-5; D is possibly TRBD2 (5 bases). The CDR3 totals 13 residues. The V gene's germline CDR1 is WSHSY and CDR2 SAAADI. Trimming left V 6 bases short and J 2 bases short, with 10 bases between. Here the CDR3 reads CASRPGGQETQYF. CDR3 DNA: TGCGCCAGCAGACCCGGCGGGCAAGAGACCCAGTACTTC.

This clone has only a few counts. This may arise from a read error, as a much more abundant clone is one base away. The sample holds other DNA sequences that translate to the same CDR3. This rearrangement joins TRBV6-1 to TRBJ2-1; TRBD2 aligns across 12 bases. Germline-derived CDR1 and CDR2 are MNHNS and SASEGT. The CDR3 sequence is 15 residues long. V shed 5 bases and J 3 bases; nucleotides not matched to a gene: 2. CDR3 sequence: CASSTTSGGYNEQFF. The CDR3 DNA sequence: TGTGCCAGCAGTACGACTAGCGGGGGCTACAATGAGCAGTTCTTC.

In this sample, this clone turned up many times. V gene TRBV20-1 combines with J gene TRBJ2-7, with 7 bases that match TRBD1. V was clipped by 5 bases and J by 9 bases; unmatched bases: 22. From germline, CDR1 is DFQATT and CDR2 SNEGSKA (reference sequence). This CDR3 contains 16 residues. The CDR3 is CSASGTAYLEVGVQYF. The CDR3, as DNA: TGCAGTGCTTCCGGGACAGCGTACCTAGAGGTGGGGGTGCAGTACTTC.

This clone has ten or more counts. This chain connects TRBV20-1 to TRBJ2-1; 15 positions match TRBD2. The germline V gene encodes CDR1 DFQATT and CDR2 SNEGSKA (reference sequence). J gave up 4 bases and V 6 bases, and 4 bases lay outside the gene matches. CDR3 length equals 15 residues. The CDR3 bases are TGCAGTGCCGGGACTAGCGGGAGGCAGTACAATGAGCAGTTCTTC. Protein product: CSAGTSGRQYNEQFF.

This clone was recorded many times. The chain is built from TRBV19 and TRBJ1-5, with TRBD1 matching over 7 bases. With 10 bases clipped from V and 7 bases from J, the junction kept 19 bases outside the gene matches. The germline gives CDR1 LNHDA, CDR2 SQIVND (reference sequence). CDR3 length: 16 residues. For the CDR3, the DNA is TGTGCCACCTCCAAGACAGGGAAGGTCAATCTACAGCCCCAGCATTTT. Translated: CATSKTGKVNLQPQHF.